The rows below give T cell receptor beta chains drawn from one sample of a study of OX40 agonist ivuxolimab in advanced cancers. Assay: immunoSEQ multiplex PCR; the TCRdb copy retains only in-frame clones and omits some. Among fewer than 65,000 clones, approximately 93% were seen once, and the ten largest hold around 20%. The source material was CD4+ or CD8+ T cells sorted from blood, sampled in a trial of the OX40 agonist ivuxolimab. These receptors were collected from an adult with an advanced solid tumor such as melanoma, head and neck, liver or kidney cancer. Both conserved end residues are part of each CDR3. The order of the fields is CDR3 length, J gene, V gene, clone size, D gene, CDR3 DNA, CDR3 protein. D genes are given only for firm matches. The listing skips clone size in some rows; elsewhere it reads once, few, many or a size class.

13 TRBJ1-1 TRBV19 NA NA TGTGCCAGTAGTATCTCCGGAAACACTGAAGCTTTCTTT CASSISGNTEAFF
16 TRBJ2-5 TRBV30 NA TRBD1 TGTGCCTGGAGTGTGCTAGGACAGGGCCGAGGGGAGACCCAGTACTTC CAWSVLGQGRGETQYF
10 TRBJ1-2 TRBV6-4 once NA TGTGCCGCGGGGGGGTATGGCTACACCTTC CAAGGYGYTF
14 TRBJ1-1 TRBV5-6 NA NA TGTGCCAGCAGCTTCGGGGGGTGGAACACTGAAGCTTTCTTT CASSFGGWNTEAFF
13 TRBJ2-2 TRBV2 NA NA TGTGCCAGCAGTGAACTCGGGACAGGGGAGCTGTTTTTT CASSELGTGELFF
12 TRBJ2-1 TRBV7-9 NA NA TGTGCCAGCAGCTCCACCTTGCCTGAGCAGTTCTTC CASSSTLPEQFF
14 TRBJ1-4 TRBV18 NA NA TGTGCCAGCTCAGAGGGAGCAACTAATGAAAAACTGTTTTTT CASSEGATNEKLFF
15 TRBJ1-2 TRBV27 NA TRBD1 TGTGCCAGCAGTTTATCCCCCCGGGACAGCTATGGCTACACCTTC CASSLSPRDSYGYTF
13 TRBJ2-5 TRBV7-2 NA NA TGTGCCAGCAGCTCCCCCAACCAAGAGACCCAGTACTTC CASSSPNQETQYF
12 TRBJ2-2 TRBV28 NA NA TGTGCCAGCAGTCCGGGGAGCAGGGAGCTGTTTTTT CASSPGSRELFF
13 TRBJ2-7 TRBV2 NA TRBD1 TGTGCCAGCGAGGGGACAGGAAATTACGAGCAGTACTTC CASEGTGNYEQYF
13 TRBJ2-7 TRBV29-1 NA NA TGCAGCGTTGAGAAGGGAGTCCCCTACGAGCAGTACTTC CSVEKGVPYEQYF
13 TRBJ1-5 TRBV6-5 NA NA TGTGCCAGCAGTTATGGGCCCAATCAGCCCCAGCATTTT CASSYGPNQPQHF
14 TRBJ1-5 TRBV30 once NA TGTGCCTGGAGGGGGCAGGGCCCAGGACAGCCCCAGCATTTT CAWRGQGPGQPQHF
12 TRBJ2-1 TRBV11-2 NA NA TGTGCCGGCAGCTTAGTCTCGGGGGAGCAGTTCTTC CAGSLVSGEQFF
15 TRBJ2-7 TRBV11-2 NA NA TGTGCCAGCAGCTTAGAAGGTGCGGTCTCCTACGAGCAGTACTTC CASSLEGAVSYEQYF
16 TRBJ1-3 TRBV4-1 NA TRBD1 TGCGCCAGCAGCCAGGACAGGGGTCGGACTGGAAACACCATATATTTT CASSQDRGRTGNTIYF
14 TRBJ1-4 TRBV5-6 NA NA TGTGCCAGCAGCGCCGTGGGGGAGGTTGAAAAACTGTTTTTT CASSAVGEVEKLFF
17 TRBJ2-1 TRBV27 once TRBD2 TGTGCCAGCAGTCCTCCGGGACTAGCGGGGCCCTACAATGAGCAGTTCTTC CASSPPGLAGPYNEQFF
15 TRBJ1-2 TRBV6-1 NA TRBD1 TGTGCCAGCAGTGAAGTGGTTGACAGGGACTATGGCTACACCTTC CASSEVVDRDYGYTF
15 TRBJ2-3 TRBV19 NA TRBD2 TGTGCCAGTAGTACCGGGACTAGTTATTCAGATACGCAGTATTTT CASSTGTSYSDTQYF
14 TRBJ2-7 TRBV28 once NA TGTGCCAGCAGCTTGAGTGGTGGAGCCTACGAGCAGTACTTC CASSLSGGAYEQYF
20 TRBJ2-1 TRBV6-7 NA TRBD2 TGTGCCAGCAGTTGTCAGACTAGCGGGGGGGCCTTTTGGGCCTACAATGAGCAGTTCTTC CASSCQTSGGAFWAYNEQFF